The 25 T cell receptor beta chains below all came from one sample that was sequenced in a study of T cell responses to AZD1222 COVID-19 vaccine. Produced via immunoSEQ multiplex PCR; TCRdb's table is partial and in-frame only. Of more than 95,000 clones in the sample, 80% to 90% were seen once. The sample in question was peripheral blood, obtained on day 0 of MenACWY control vaccination. The receptor set was obtained from an adult in good health.

There are a few counts of this clone. The chain uses TRBV18 and TRBJ1-2; D gene unclear. The CDR3 runs to 13 residues. V gave up 3 bases and J gave up 2 bases, with 7 bases separating them. CDR1 is KGHSH and CDR2 is LQKENI in the germline V gene. The CDR3 loop is CASSPHPNYGYTF. DNA of the CDR3: TGTGCCAGCTCACCTCACCCGAACTATGGCTACACCTTC.

The CDR3 DNA reads TGTGCCAGCAGCTTAGCTAGCGGGGGGCTCACTGAGCAGTTCTTC. It is translated as CASSLASGGLTEQFF. This chain uses TRBV7-9 with TRBJ2-1; 10 bases line up with TRBD2. The CDR3 runs to 15 residues. V lost 0 bases and J lost 9; bases outside the gene matches: 5. Germline CDR1 SEHNR, CDR2 FQNEAQ (reference sequence). Full variable domain (remainder filled in from reference TRBV7-9 and TRBJ2-1): DTGVSQNPRHKITKRGQNVTFRCDPISEHNRLYWYRQTLGQGPEFLTYFQNEAQLEKSRLLSDRFSAERPKGSFSTLEIQRTEQGDSAMYLCASSLASGGLTEQFFGPGTRLTVL.

Only a few counts were recorded for this clone. The chain couples TRBV5-5 to TRBJ1-5; 7 bases are shared with TRBD1. The trim removed 0 bases at V and 7 bases at J, leaving 13 bases unmatched. The CDR3 consists of 17 residues. From germline, CDR1 is SGHKS and CDR2 YYEKEE (reference sequence). CDR3 DNA: TGTGCCAGCAGCTTGGGGGACACTCGACAGGGTGACCAGCCCCAGCATTTT. This encodes CASSLGDTRQGDQPQHF.

This clone showed up just once. The chain has TRBV27 and TRBJ1-1; 7 bases fit TRBD1. Trimming removed 2 bases from V and 1 base from J; junction bases left unmatched: 7. The germline V gene has CDR1 MNHEY and CDR2 SMNVEV (reference sequence). The CDR3 covers 16 residues. CDR3 bases: TGTGCCAGCAGTTTAGGGAACAGGGGCGGGAACACTGAAGCTTTCTTT. It is translated as CASSLGNRGGNTEAFF.

The J gene is TRBJ1-5, the V gene TRBV19; 9 positions agree with TRBD1. CDR3 length: 18 residues. Germline loops: CDR1 LNHDA, CDR2 SQIVND (reference sequence). Trimming took 7 bases from V and 3 from J; bases not matched to a gene: 16. CDR3 sequence: CASNSLRLGQGNNQPQHF. In nucleotides, the CDR3 is TGTGCCAGTAACTCTTTGCGGTTGGGACAGGGTAACAATCAGCCCCAGCATTTT.

The V call is TRBV6-6, the J call TRBJ1-3, with D hard to call. CDR3 size: 16 residues. Trimming stripped 2 bases from V and 0 bases from J, with 11 bases between. Looked up from germline, CDR1 is MNHNY and CDR2 is SVGAGI (reference sequence). The CDR3 loop is CASSYPTSASGNTIYF. The CDR3 DNA is TGTGCCAGCAGTTACCCCACCTCGGCCTCTGGAAACACCATATATTTT.

This clone was seen a handful of times. The chain uses TRBV11-2 and TRBJ2-7; tentatively, D is TRBD2 (5 bases). This CDR3 contains 17 residues. V was pared by 2 bases and J by 6 bases, with 23 bases between. CDR1 is SGHAT, CDR2 FQNNGV, per germline. This chain's CDR3 is CASSLRGSEITPREQYF. DNA of the CDR3: TGTGCCAGCAGCTTAAGAGGGAGTGAAATAACGCCACGCGAGCAGTACTTC.

The chain carries TRBV19 and TRBJ2-7; TRBD1 aligns across 7 bases. Germline V lookup: CDR1 LNHDA, CDR2 SQIVND (reference sequence). V trimming: 6 bases; J trimming: 2 bases; junction bases outside the gene matches: 7. CDR3 length: 14 amino acids. The CDR3 sequence is CASSLSTGAYEQYF. In DNA, the CDR3 is TGTGCCAGTAGCCTATCCACAGGGGCCTACGAGCAGTACTTC.

In DNA, the CDR3 is TGTGCCAGCAGCTTACGCCAATCAATGAACACTGAAGCTTTCTTT. Amino acids: CASSLRQSMNTEAFF. The rearrangement links TRBV7-8 to TRBJ1-1; D is unclear. V was clipped by 2 bases and J by 0 bases, with 10 bases between them. Germline V gives CDR1 SGHVS, CDR2 FQNEAQ. The CDR3 has 15 amino acids.

CDR3 amino acids: CASSLFRDNNYGYTF. The CDR3 DNA follows: TGTGCCAGCAGCTTATTTCGGGATAACAACTATGGCTACACCTTC. The V gene is TRBV7-9, the J gene TRBJ1-2; the D is unclear. Germline-derived CDR1 and CDR2 are SEHNR and FQNEAQ (reference sequence). The V gene lost 2 bases and the J gene lost 2 bases, with 12 bases spanning the gap. CDR3 size: 15 residues.

In nucleotides, the CDR3 is TGTGCCAGCAGCCTAGGACAGAGAAGGACAGATACGCAGTATTTT. This codes for CASSLGQRRTDTQYF. V is TRBV11-3 and J is TRBJ2-3; perhaps TRBD1 as D (6 bases). Trimming cost V 5 bases and J 3 bases, with 15 bases left between them. Per germline, CDR1 SGHNT and CDR2 YENEEA. There are 15 residues in the CDR3.

This chain joins TRBV28 and TRBJ1-6, with TRBD1 as a possible D gene (5 bases). The V gene lost 5 bases and the J gene lost 6 bases, with 14 bases spanning the gap. Per the germline V gene, CDR1 is MDHEN and CDR2 is SYDVKM. This CDR3 region has 15 residues. The CDR3 DNA reads TGTGCCAGCAGTCGCAGGGTTCGGGGTAATTCACCCCTCCACTTT. Encoded protein: CASSRRVRGNSPLHF. Full variable domain (rest looked up from reference TRBV28 and TRBJ1-6): DVKVTQSSRYLVKRTGEKVFLECVQDMDHENMFWYRQDPGLGLRLIYFSYDVKMKEKGDIPEGYSVSREKKERFSLILESASTNQTSMYLCASSRRVRGNSPLHFGNGTRLTVT.

CDR3 nucleotides: TGTGCCAGCAGTTCCACAGGCCGGACAGCCAAAGAGAAGCAGTACTTC. It translates to CASSSTGRTAKEKQYF. The chain joins TRBV6-2 or TRBV6-3 to TRBJ2-7, with TRBD1 as a possible D gene (6 bases). This CDR3 has 16 amino acids. Germline CDR1 and CDR2: MNHEY and SVGEGT. Trimming took off 4 bases at V and 8 bases at J, with 24 bases between the two ends.

The genes are TRBV5-8 and TRBJ1-2; 8 bases are shared with TRBD1. This CDR3 spans 15 amino acids. V gave up 4 bases and J gave up 3 bases; unmatched junction bases: 8. The germline V gene encodes CDR1 SGHTS and CDR2 YDEGEE. The CDR3 protein is CASSPPGQVDYGYTF. The CDR3 region has the DNA TGTGCCAGCAGCCCCCCGGGACAGGTCGACTATGGCTACACCTTC. The variable domain in full, with the rest retrieved from reference TRBV5-8 and TRBJ1-2, is EAGVTQSPTHLIKTRGQQATLRCSPISGHTSVYWYQQALGLGLQFLLWYDEGEERNRGNFPPRFSGRQFPNYSSELNVNALELEDSALYLCASSPPGQVDYGYTFGSGTRLTVV.

J is TRBJ2-7 and V is TRBV6-5; D gene uncertain. V gave up 0 bases and J gave up 4 bases, with 13 bases separating them. The germline V gene has CDR1 MNHEY and CDR2 SVGAGI. This CDR3 is 15 amino acids long. CDR3 sequence reads: CASSYSLGRKYEQYF. CDR3 DNA sequence: TGTGCCAGCAGTTACTCGTTAGGCAGAAAGTACGAGCAGTACTTC.

This chain uses TRBV5-8 with TRBJ1-4; D is undetermined. Trimming stripped 4 bases from V and 8 bases from J, with 18 bases between. Germline assignment: CDR1 SGHTS and CDR2 YDEGEE. The CDR3 length is 15 residues. CDR3 amino acids: CASSSGRGEAEKLFF. The CDR3 bases are TGTGCCAGCAGCAGTGGTCGGGGTGAGGCGGAAAAACTGTTTTTT.

A few counts support this clone. The chain joins TRBV11-2 to TRBJ2-5; D gene unclear. The CDR3 loop spans 13 amino acids. V was trimmed by 4 bases and J by 5 bases, leaving 11 bases between them. Germline V lookup: CDR1 SGHAT, CDR2 FQNNGV. CDR3 sequence: CASSSMGLETQYF. CDR3 DNA sequence: TGTGCCAGCAGCTCAATGGGTTTGGAGACCCAGTACTTC.

The V gene is TRBV29-1, the J gene TRBJ2-6; D uncertain. The CDR3 is made up of 16 amino acids. V was pared by 1 base and J by 4 bases, with 14 bases between. Germline-derived CDR1 and CDR2 are SQVTM and ANQGSEA. CDR3 sequence: CSVEVRPGPGANVLTF. The CDR3, as DNA: TGCAGCGTTGAAGTCCGTCCGGGTCCCGGGGCCAACGTCCTGACTTTC.

CDR3 region: CARGPNSTNEKLFF. The CDR3 DNA reads TGTGCCAGGGGACCCAACTCAACTAATGAAAAACTGTTTTTT. The rearrangement links TRBV6-5 to TRBJ1-4; weak D call: TRBD1 (5 bases). V was shortened by 9 bases and J by 0 bases, with 11 bases between the two germline ends. This CDR3 is 14 amino acids long. Germline lookup yields CDR1 MNHEY and CDR2 SVGAGI.

The chain uses TRBV11-2 and TRBJ2-7, with D perhaps matching TRBD1 (8 bases). The CDR3 runs 14 residues. Trimming removed 5 bases at V and 6 bases at J, with 17 bases between. Germline V CDR1 and CDR2: SGHAT, FQNNGV. The CDR3 DNA is TGTGCCAGCAGCGGTACAGGGGGGGCGGGCGAGCAGTACTTC. It encodes CASSGTGGAGEQYF.

V and J are TRBV9 and TRBJ2-7; TRBD2 matches at 12 bases. V was pared by 0 bases and J by 6 bases, with 1 base of the junction left unmatched. Germline CDR1 reads SGDLS; CDR2 reads YYNGEE. This CDR3 is 14 amino acids long. The CDR3 nucleotides read TGTGCCAGCAGCGTAGGGACTAGCGGGGTCGAGCAGTACTTC. It yields the protein CASSVGTSGVEQYF.

This clone was seen a handful of times. The rearrangement links TRBV28 to TRBJ1-1, with D possibly being TRBD1 (5 bases). The V gene's germline CDR1 is MDHEN and CDR2 SYDVKM. CDR3 size: 13 residues. Trimming took 6 bases from V and 3 from J, leaving 11 bases between them. CDR3 DNA: TGTGCCAGCAGATCCGGGGGTTACACTGAAGCTTTCTTT. Residues: CASRSGGYTEAFF.

V usage is TRBV13 and J usage is TRBJ1-6, with unresolved D. The CDR3 loop spans 18 amino acids. The ends were cut back, 4 bases at V and 2 bases at J, with 18 bases in the middle. CDR1 and CDR2 from the germline V gene are PRHDT and FYEKMQ (reference sequence). For the CDR3, the DNA is TGTGCCAGCAGCTGGAACCGGCTCCGCGGGGCCTATAATTCACCCCTCCACTTT. Residues: CASSWNRLRGAYNSPLHF.

This clone was seen only once. V gene TRBV5-4 combines with J gene TRBJ2-5; either TRBD1 or TRBD2 may fit D (5 bases each). CDR1 and CDR2 (germline): SGHNT, YYREEE (reference sequence). Trimming pared 0 bases from V and 1 base from J, leaving 19 bases between. The CDR3 runs 18 residues. DNA for the CDR3: TGTGCCAGCAGCTTGGCTGGGGGTTCCCTCCTGGGCCAAGAGACCCAGTACTTC. It yields the protein CASSLAGGSLLGQETQYF.

This clone has only one observation. The chain combines TRBV19 with TRBJ2-3, with D possibly matching TRBD2 (6 bases). Germline values: CDR1 LNHDA, CDR2 SQIVND (reference sequence). This CDR3 spans 14 amino acids. The V and J ends lost 3 bases and 1 base respectively, with 8 bases between them. The CDR3 sequence: CASSMASGTDTQYF. The DNA for the CDR3 is TGTGCCAGTAGTATGGCTAGCGGCACAGATACGCAGTATTTT.